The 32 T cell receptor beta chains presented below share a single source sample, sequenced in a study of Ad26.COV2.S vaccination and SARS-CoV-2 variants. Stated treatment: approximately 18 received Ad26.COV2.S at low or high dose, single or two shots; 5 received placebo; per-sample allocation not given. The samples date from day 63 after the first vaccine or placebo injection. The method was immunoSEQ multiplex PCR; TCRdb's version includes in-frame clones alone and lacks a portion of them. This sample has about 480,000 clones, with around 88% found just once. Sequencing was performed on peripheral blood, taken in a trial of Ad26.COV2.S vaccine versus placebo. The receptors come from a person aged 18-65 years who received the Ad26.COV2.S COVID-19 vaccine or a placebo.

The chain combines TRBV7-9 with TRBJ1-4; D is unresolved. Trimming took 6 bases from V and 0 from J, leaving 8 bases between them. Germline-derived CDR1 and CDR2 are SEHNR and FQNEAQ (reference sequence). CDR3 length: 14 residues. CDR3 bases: TGTGCCAGCAGGACTGCGGCAACTAATGAAAAACTGTTTTTT. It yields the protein CASRTAATNEKLFF.

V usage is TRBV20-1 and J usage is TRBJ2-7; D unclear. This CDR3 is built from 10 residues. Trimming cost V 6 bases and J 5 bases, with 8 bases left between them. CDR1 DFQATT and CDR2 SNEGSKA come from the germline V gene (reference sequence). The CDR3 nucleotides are TGCAGTGCCGGAGCAAACGAGCAGTACTTC. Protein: CSAGANEQYF.

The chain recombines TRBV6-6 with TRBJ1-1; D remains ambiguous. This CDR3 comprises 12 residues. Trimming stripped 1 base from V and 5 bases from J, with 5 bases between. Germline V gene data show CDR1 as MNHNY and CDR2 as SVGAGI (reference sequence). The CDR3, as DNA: TGTGCCAGCAGTTACTGGGAAACTGAAGCTTTCTTT. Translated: CASSYWETEAFF.

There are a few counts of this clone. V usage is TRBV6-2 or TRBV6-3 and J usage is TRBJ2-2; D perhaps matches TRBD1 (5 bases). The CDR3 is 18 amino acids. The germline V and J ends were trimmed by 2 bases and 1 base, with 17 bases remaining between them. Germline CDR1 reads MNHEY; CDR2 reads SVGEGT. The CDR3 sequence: CASSYTLDRTLNTGELFF. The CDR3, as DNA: TGTGCCAGCAGTTACACCCTAGACAGAACGTTGAACACCGGGGAGCTGTTTTTT.

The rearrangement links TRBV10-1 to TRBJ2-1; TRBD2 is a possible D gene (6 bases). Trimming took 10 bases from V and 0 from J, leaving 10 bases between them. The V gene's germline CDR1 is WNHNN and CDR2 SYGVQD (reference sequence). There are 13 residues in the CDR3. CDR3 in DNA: TGCGCCACAGGACTAACCTCCTACAATGAGCAGTTCTTC. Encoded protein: CATGLTSYNEQFF.

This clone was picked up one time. CDR3 protein: CASSFWTVTGELFF. The CDR3 nucleotides read TGTGCCAGCAGCTTCTGGACAGTCACCGGGGAGCTGTTTTTT. J is TRBJ2-2 and V is TRBV7-2, with a weak D call TRBD1 (6 bases). V was pared by 3 bases and J by 4 bases, with 9 bases between. This CDR3 comprises 14 residues. Germline V lookup: CDR1 SGHTA, CDR2 FQGNSA.

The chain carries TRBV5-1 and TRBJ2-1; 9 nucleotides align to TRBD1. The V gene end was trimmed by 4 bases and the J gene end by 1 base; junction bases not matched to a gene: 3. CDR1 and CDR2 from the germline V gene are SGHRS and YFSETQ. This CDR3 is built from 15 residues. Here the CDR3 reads CASSAGTGSYNEQFF. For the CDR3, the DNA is TGCGCCAGCAGCGCGGGGACAGGGTCCTACAATGAGCAGTTCTTC.

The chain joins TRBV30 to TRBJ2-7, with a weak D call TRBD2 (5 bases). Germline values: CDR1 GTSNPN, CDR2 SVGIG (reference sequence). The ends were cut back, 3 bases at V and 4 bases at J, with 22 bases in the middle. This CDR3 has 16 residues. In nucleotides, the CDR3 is TGTGCCTGGAGACCACGGACCAGCGGTCCGGGGTACGAGCAGTACTTC. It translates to CAWRPRTSGPGYEQYF.

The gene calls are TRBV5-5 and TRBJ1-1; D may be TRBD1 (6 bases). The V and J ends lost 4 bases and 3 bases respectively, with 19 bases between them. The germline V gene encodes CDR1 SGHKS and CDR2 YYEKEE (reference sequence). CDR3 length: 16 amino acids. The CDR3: CASSPRGGGRDTEAFF. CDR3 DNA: TGTGCCAGCAGCCCCCGGGGCGGGGGCAGGGACACTGAAGCTTTCTTT.

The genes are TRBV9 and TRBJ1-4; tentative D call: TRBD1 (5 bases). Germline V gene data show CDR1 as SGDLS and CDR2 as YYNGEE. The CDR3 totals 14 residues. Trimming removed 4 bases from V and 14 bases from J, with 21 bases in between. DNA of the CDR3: TGTGCCAGCAGCCCCCGGGTAGGGGCGGATAATCTGTTTTTT. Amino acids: CASSPRVGADNLFF.

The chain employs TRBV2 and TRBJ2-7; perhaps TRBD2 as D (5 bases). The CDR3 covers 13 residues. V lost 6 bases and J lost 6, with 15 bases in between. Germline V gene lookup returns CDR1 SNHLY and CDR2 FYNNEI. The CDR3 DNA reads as TGTGCCAGCAGGGGTCAGGACTTTCGCGAGCAGTACTTC. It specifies CASRGQDFREQYF.

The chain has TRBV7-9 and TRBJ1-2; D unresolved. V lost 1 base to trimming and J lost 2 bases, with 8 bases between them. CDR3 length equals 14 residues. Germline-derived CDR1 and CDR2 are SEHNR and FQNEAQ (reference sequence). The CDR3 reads CASSLDSGNYGYTF. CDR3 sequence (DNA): TGTGCCAGCAGCTTAGATAGCGGGAACTATGGCTACACCTTC.

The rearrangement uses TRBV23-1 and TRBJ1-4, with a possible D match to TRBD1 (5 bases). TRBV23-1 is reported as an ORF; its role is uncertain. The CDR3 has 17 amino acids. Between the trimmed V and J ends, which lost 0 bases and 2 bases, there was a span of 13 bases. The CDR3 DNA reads TGCGCCAGCAGTCAATCTATAGGGGACGGGACTAATGAAAAACTGTTTTTT. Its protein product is CASSQSIGDGTNEKLFF.

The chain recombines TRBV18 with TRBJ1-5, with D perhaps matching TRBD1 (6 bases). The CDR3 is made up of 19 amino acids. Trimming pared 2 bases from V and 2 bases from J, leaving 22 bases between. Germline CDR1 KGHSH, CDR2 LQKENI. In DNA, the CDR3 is TGTGCCAGCTCACCAGAAGCTATCCTACCGGGGGGGCGCAATCAGCCCCAGCATTTT. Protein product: CASSPEAILPGGRNQPQHF.

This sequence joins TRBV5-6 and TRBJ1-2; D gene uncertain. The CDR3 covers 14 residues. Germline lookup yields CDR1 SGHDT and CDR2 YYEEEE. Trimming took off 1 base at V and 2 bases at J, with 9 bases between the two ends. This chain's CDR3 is CASSLKETNYGYTF. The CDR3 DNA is TGTGCCAGCAGCTTGAAGGAGACCAACTATGGCTACACCTTC.

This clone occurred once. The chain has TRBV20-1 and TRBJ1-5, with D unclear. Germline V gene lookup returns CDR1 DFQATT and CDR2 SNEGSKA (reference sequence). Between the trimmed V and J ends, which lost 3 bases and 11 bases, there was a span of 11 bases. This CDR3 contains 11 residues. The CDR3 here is CSARAGMAQHF. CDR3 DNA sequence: TGCAGTGCTAGGGCCGGCATGGCCCAGCATTTT.

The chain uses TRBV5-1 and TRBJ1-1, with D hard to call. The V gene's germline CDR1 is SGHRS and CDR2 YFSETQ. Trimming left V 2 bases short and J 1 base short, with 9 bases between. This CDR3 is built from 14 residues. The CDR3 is CASSLGPTNTEAFF. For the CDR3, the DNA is TGCGCCAGCAGCTTAGGACCGACGAACACTGAAGCTTTCTTT.

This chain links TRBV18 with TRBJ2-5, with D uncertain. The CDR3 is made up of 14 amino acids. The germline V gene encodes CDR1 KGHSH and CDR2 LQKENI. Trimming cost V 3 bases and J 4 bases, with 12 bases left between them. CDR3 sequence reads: CASSPPGLGETQYF. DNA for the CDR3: TGTGCCAGCTCACCCCCGGGTTTGGGAGAGACCCAGTACTTC.

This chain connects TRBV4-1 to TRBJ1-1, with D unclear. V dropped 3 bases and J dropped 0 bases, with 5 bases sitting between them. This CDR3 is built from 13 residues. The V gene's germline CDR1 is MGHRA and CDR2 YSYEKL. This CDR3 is CASSQKLNTEAFF. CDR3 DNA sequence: TGCGCCAGCAGCCAGAAGCTGAACACTGAAGCTTTCTTT.

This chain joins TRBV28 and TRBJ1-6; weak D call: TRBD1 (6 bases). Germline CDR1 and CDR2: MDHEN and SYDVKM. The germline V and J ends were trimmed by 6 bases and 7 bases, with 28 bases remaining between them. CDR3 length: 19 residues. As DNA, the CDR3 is TGTGCCAGCAGCCCCTCCGACCGGGGGCGGAAAGTGGGCAATTCACCCCTCCACTTT. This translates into CASSPSDRGRKVGNSPLHF.

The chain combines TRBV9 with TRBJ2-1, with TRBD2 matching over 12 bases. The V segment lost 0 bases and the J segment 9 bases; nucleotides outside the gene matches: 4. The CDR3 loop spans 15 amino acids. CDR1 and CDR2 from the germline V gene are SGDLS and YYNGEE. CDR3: CASSVELAGGREQFF. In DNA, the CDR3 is TGTGCCAGCAGCGTAGAACTAGCGGGAGGACGTGAGCAGTTCTTC. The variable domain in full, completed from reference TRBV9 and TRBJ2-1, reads DSGVTQTPKHLITATGQRVTLRCSPRSGDLSVYWYQQSLDQGLQFLIQYYNGEERAKGNILERFSAQQFPDLHSELNLSSLELGDSALYFCASSVELAGGREQFFGPGTRLTVL.

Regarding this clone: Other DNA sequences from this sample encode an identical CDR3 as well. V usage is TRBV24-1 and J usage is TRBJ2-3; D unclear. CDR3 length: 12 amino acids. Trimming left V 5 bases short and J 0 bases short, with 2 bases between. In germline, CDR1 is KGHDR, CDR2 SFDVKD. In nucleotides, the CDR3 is TGTGCCACCAGTGCAAGCACAGATACGCAGTATTTT. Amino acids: CATSASTDTQYF.

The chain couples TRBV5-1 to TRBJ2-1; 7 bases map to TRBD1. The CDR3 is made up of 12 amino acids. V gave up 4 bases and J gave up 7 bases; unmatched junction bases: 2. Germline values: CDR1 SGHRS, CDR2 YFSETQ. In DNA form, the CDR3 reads TGCGCCAGCAGCCAGGACAGGAATGAGCAGTTCTTC. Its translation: CASSQDRNEQFF.

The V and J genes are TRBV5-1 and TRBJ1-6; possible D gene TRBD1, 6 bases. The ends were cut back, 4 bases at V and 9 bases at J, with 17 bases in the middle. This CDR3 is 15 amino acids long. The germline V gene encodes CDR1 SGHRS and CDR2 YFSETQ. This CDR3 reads CASSPSQGIASPLHF. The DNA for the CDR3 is TGCGCCAGCAGCCCCTCACAGGGTATCGCTTCACCCCTCCACTTT.

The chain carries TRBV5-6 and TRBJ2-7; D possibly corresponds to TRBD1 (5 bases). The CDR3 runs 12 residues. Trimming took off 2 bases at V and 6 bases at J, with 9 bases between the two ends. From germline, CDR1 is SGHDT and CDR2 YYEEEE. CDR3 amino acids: CASSLGVGEQYF. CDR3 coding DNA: TGTGCCAGCAGCTTAGGGGTCGGCGAGCAGTACTTC.

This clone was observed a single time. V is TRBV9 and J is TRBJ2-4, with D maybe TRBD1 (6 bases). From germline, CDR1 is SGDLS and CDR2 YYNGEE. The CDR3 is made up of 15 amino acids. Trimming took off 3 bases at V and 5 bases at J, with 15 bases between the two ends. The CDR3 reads CASSEGHRGQNIQYF. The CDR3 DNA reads TGTGCCAGCAGCGAGGGACACCGCGGGCAAAACATTCAGTACTTC.

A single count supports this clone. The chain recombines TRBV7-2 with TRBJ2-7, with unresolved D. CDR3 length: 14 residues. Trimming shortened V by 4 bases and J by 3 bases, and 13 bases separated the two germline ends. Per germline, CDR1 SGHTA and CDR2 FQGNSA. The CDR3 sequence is CASSYFSGDYEQYF. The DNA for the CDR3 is TGTGCCAGCAGCTATTTCTCAGGCGACTACGAGCAGTACTTC.

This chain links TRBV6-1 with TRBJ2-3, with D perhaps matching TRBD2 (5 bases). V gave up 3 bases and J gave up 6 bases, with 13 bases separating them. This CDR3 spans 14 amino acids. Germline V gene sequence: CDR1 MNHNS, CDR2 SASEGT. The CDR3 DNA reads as TGTGCCAGCAGTGAGGCTAGCCCTGTTGATACGCAGTATTTT. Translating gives CASSEASPVDTQYF.

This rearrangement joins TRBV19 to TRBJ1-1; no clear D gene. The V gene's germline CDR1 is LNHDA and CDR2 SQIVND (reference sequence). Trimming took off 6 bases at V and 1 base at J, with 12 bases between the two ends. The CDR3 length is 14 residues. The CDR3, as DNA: TGTGCCAGTAGGGGCCTTCTGAGGAACACTGAAGCTTTCTTT. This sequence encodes CASRGLLRNTEAFF.

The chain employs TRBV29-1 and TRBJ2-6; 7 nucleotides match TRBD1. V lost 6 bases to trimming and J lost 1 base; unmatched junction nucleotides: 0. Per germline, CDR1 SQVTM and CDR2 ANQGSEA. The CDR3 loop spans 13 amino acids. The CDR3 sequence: CSVQGSGANVLTF. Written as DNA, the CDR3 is TGCAGCGTACAGGGGTCTGGGGCCAACGTCCTGACTTTC. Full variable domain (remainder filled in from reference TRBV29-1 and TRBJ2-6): SAVISQKPSRDICQRGTSLTIQCQVDSQVTMMFWYRQQPGQSLTLIATANQGSEATYESGFVIDKFPISRPNLTFSTLTVSNMSPEDSSIYLCSVQGSGANVLTFGAGSRLTVL.

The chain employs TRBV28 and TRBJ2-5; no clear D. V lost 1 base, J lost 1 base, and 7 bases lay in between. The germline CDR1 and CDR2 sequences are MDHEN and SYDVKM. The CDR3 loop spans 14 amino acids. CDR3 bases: TGTGCCAGCAGTTTATTGTCTACCCAAGAGACCCAGTACTTC. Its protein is CASSLLSTQETQYF.

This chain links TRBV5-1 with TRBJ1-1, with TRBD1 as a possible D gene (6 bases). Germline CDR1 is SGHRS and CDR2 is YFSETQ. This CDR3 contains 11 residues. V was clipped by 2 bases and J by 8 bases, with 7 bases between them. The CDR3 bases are TGCGCCAGCAGCTTAGGGGGGGAAGCTTTCTTT. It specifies CASSLGGEAFF. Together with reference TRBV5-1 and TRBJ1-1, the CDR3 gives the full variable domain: KAGVTQTPRYLIKTRGQQVTLSCSPISGHRSVSWYQQTPGQGLQFLFEYFSETQRNKGNFPGRFSGRQFSNSRSEMNVSTLELGDSALYLCASSLGGEAFFGQGTRLTVV.